This T cell receptor (beta chain) was captured in a study of blood T cell repertoires in COVID-19. Background on the study: The samples span acute and convalescent COVID-19 from the United States, Italy and Spain.

The method was immunoSEQ multiplex PCR; TCRdb's version includes in-frame clones alone and lacks a portion of them. Of about 400,000 clones listed, around nine tenths are singletons. Trimming took 8 bases from V and 3 from J; bases not matched to a gene: 6. The germline gives CDR1 MDHEN, CDR2 SYDVKM. The CDR3 has 14 amino acids. Sequencing used peripheral blood. The TCR was taken from a human donor in a cohort sampled during active COVID-19. The chain has TRBV28 and TRBJ2-2, with 7 bases aligning to TRBD2. As DNA, the CDR3 is TGTGCCAGCCAGGGAGGGTTGGACACCGGGGAGCTGTTTTTT. It codes for CASQGGLDTGELFF.